The T cell receptor (beta chain) under discussion was sequenced for a study of blood T cell repertoires in COVID-19. Study as a whole: The United States, Italy and Spain supplied acute and convalescent COVID-19 samples.

This clone was observed a few times. Deletions cut 1 base from V and 13 bases from J, with 11 bases between. From germline, CDR1 is GTSNPN and CDR2 SVGIG (reference sequence). The CDR3 runs to 12 residues. In the study's own analysis: Estimation of nucleated cell counts relied on the amplification of reference gene primers. Profiled with immunoSEQ multiplex PCR; TCRdb holds only in-frame clones, not every one. The D gene and trimming were derived from the DNA, and the V and J assignments and clone size from that table. The top ten clones hold 5% of a sample with roughly 140,000 clones, approximately 80% of them seen once.

V is TRBV30 and J is TRBJ1-6; maybe TRBD1 (5 bases). This TCR came from a woman aged 50 to 60 with acute or convalescent COVID-19. Sequencing input: peripheral blood. In DNA form, the CDR3 reads TGTGCCTGGAGTGCAGGGCCCGTCCCCCTCCACTTT. Translating gives CAWSAGPVPLHF.